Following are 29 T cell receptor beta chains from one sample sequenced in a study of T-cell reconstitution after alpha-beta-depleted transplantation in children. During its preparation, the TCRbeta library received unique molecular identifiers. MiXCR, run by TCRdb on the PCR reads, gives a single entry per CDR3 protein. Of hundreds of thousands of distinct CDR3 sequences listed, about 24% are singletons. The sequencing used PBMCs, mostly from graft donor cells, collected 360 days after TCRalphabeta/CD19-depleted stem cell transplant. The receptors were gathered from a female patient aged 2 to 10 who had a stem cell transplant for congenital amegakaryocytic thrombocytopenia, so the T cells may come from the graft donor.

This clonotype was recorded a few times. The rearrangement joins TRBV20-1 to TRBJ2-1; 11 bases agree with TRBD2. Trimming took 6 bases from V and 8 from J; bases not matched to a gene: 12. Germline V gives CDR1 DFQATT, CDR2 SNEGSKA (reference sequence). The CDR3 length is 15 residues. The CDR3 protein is CSALGLAEPRHEQFF. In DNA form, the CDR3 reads TGCAGTGCCCTGGGACTAGCGGAGCCCCGACATGAGCAGTTCTTC.

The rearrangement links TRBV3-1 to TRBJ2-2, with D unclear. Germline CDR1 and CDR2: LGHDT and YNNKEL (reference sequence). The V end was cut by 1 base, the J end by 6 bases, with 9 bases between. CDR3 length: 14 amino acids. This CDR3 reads CASSQVVGAGELFF. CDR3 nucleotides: TGTGCCAGCAGCCAAGTCGTTGGAGCCGGGGAGCTGTTTTTT.

The CDR3 DNA reads TGTGCCAGCAGTTACTCGACACTCGGGGGGGAAGCTTTCTTT. Protein product: CASSYSTLGGEAFF. The chain combines TRBV6-5 with TRBJ1-1; D possibly corresponds to TRBD1 (5 bases). Per the germline V gene, CDR1 is MNHEY and CDR2 is SVGAGI. The CDR3 is 14 amino acids. V lost 0 bases, J lost 8 bases, and 13 bases lay in between.

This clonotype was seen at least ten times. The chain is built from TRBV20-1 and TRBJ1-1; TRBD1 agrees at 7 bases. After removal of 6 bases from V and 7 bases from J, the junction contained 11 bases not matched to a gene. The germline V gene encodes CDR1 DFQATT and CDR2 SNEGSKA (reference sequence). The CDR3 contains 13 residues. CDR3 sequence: CSAPGQWEREAFF. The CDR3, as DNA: TGCAGTGCCCCGGGACAGTGGGAACGTGAAGCTTTCTTT.

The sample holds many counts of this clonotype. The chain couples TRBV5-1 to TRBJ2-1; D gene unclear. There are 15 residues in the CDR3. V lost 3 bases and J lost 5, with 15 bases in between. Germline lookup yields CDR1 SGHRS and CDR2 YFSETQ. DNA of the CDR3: TGCGCCAGCAGCTACGCCGGTCCGGGTAACAATGAGCAGTTCTTC. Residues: CASSYAGPGNNEQFF.

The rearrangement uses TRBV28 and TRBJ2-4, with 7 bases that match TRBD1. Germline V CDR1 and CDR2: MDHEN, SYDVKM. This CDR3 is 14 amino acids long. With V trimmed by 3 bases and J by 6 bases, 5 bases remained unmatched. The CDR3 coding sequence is TGTGCCAGCAGTTTTAAGTCAGGGGGAAACATTCAGTACTTC. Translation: CASSFKSGGNIQYF.

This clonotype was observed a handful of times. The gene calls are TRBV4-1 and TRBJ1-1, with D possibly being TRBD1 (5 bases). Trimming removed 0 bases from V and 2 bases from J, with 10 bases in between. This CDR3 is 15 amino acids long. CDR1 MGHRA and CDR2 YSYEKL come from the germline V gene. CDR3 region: CASSQDQDSNTEAFF. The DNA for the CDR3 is TGCGCCAGCAGCCAAGACCAAGACAGCAACACTGAAGCTTTCTTT.

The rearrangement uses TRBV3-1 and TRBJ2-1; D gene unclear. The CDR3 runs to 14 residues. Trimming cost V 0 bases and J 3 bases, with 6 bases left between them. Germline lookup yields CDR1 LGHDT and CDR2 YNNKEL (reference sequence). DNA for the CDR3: TGTGCCAGCAGCCAAGATGGCGGCTACAATGAGCAGTTCTTC. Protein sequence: CASSQDGGYNEQFF.

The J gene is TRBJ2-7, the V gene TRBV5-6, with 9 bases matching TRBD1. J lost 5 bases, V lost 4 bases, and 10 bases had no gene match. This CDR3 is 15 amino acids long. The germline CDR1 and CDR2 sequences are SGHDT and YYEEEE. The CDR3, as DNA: TGTGCCAGCAGCCATACAGGGACAGGGTCCCACGAGCAGTACTTC. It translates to CASSHTGTGSHEQYF.

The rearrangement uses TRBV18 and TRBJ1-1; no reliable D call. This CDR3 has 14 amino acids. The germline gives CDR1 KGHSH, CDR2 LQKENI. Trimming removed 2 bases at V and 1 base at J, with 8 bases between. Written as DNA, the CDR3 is TGTGCCAGCTCACCAACAGCGAAGAACACTGAAGCTTTCTTT. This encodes CASSPTAKNTEAFF.

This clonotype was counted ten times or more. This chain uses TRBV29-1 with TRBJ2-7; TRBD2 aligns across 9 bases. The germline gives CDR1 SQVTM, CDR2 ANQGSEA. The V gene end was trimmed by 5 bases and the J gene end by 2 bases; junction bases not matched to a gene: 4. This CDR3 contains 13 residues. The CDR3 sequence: CSVSGRPTYEQYF. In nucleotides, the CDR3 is TGCAGCGTTAGCGGGAGGCCTACCTACGAGCAGTACTTC.

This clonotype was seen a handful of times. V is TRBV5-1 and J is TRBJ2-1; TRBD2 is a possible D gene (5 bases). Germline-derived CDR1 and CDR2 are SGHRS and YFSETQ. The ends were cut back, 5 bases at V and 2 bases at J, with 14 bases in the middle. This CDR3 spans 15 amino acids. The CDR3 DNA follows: TGCGCCAGCAGTAGAGGAGCGGTAACCTACAATGAGCAGTTCTTC. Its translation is CASSRGAVTYNEQFF.

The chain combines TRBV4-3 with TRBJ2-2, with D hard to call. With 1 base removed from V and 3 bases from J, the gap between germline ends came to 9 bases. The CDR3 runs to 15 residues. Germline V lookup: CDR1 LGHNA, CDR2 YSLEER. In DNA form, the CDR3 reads TGCGCCAGCAGCCAAGGAACAGTACACACCGGGGAGCTGTTTTTT. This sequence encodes CASSQGTVHTGELFF.

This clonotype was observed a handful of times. The CDR3 spells CASSEEGELAGNLNNEQFF. The CDR3 coding sequence is TGTGCCAGCAGTGAAGAAGGGGAACTAGCGGGGAACCTCAACAATGAGCAGTTCTTC. The chain uses TRBV2 and TRBJ2-1; the match to TRBD2 covers 10 bases. CDR3 length equals 19 residues. Germline lookup yields CDR1 SNHLY and CDR2 FYNNEI. Trimming took 1 base from V and 5 from J; bases not matched to a gene: 14.

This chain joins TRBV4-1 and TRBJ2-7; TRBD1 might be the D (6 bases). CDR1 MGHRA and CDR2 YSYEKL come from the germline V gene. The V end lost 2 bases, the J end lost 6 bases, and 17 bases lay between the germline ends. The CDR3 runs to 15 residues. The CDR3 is CASSQWTVREAEQYF. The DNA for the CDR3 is TGCGCCAGCAGCCAATGGACAGTCCGCGAGGCCGAGCAGTACTTC.

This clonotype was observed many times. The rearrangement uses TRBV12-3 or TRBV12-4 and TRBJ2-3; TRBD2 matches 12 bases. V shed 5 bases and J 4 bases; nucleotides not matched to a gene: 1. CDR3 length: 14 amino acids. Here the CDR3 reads CASSGLAGPDTQYF. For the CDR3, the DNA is TGTGCCAGCAGTGGACTAGCGGGGCCAGATACGCAGTATTTT.

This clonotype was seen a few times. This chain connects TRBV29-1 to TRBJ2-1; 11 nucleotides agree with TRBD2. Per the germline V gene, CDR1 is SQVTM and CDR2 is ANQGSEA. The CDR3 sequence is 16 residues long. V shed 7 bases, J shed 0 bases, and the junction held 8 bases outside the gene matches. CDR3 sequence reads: CSGLSGTSGSYNEQFF. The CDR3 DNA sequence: TGCAGCGGGTTGTCCGGGACTAGCGGCTCCTACAATGAGCAGTTCTTC.

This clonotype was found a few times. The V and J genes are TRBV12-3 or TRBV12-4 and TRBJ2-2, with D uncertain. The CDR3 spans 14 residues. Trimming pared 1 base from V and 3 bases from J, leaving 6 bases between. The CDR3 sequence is CASSLVTYTGELFF. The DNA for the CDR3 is TGTGCCAGCAGTTTAGTAACCTACACCGGGGAGCTGTTTTTT.

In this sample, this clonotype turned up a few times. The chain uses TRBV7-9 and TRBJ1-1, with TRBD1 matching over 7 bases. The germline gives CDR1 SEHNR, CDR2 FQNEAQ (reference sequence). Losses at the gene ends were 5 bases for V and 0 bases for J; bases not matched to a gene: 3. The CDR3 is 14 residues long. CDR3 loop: CASSRTGLNTEAFF. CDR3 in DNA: TGTGCCAGCAGCCGGACAGGTCTGAACACTGAAGCTTTCTTT.

CDR3 residues: CASSYGNLNIQYF. CDR3 DNA: TGTGCCAGCAGTTACGGCAATTTGAACATTCAGTACTTC. The chain links TRBV28 to TRBJ2-4, with D uncertain. V was clipped by 4 bases and J by 7 bases, with 11 bases between them. The germline gives CDR1 MDHEN, CDR2 SYDVKM. The CDR3 runs to 13 residues. The whole variable domain, remainder taken from reference TRBV28 and TRBJ2-4, is DVKVTQSSRYLVKRTGEKVFLECVQDMDHENMFWYRQDPGLGLRLIYFSYDVKMKEKGDIPEGYSVSREKKERFSLILESASTNQTSMYLCASSYGNLNIQYFGAGTRLSVL.

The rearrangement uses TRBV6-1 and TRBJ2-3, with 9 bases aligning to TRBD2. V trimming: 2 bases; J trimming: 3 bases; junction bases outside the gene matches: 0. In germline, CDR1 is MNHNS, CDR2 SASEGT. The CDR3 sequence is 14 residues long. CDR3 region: CASSESGRTDTQYF. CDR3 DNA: TGTGCCAGCAGTGAAAGCGGGAGGACAGATACGCAGTATTTT.

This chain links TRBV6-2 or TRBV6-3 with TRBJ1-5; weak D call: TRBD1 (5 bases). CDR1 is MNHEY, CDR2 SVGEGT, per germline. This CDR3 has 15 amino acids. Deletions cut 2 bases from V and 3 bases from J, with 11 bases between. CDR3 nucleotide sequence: TGTGCCAGCAGTTACCTCAAGGGACTCAATCAGCCCCAGCATTTT. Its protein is CASSYLKGLNQPQHF.

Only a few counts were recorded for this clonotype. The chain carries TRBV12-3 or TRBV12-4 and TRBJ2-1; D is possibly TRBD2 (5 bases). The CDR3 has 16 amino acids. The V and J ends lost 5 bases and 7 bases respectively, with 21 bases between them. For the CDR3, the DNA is TGTGCCAGCAGTCCGCGAGTGTCTCCACGAGGGAATGAGCAGTTCTTC. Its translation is CASSPRVSPRGNEQFF.

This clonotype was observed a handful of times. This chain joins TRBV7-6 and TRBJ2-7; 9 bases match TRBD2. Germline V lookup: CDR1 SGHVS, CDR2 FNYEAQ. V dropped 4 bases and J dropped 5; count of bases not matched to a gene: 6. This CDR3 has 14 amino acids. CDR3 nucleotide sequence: TGTGCCAGCAGCTCCGGCGGGAGGGGAAACGAGCAGTACTTC. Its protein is CASSSGGRGNEQYF.

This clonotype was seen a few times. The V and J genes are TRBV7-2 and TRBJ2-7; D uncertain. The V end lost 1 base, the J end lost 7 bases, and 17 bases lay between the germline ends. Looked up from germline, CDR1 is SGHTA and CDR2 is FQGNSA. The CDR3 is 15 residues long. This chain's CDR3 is CASSLVYRYSWEQYF. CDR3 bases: TGTGCCAGCAGCTTAGTTTACCGGTACTCATGGGAGCAGTACTTC.

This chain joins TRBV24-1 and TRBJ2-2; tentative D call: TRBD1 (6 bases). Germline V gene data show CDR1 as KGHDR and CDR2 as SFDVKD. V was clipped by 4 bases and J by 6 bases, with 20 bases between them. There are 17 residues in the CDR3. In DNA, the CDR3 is TGTGCCACCAGTGAGGTGCCCTTACCACAGGGATCCGGGGAGCTGTTTTTT. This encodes CATSEVPLPQGSGELFF.

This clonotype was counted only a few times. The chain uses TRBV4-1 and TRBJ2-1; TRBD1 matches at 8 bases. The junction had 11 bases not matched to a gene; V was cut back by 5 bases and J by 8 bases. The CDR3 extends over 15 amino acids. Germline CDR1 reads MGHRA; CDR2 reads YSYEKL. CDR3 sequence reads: CASSSGQVMWDEQFF. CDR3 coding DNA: TGCGCCAGCAGCTCGGGACAGGTAATGTGGGATGAGCAGTTCTTC.

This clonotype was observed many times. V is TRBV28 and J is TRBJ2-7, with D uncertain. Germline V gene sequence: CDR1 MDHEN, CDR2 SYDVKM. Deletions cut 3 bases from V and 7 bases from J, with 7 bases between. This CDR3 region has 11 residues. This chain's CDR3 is CASSFTWEQYF. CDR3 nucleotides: TGTGCCAGCAGTTTTACGTGGGAGCAGTACTTC.

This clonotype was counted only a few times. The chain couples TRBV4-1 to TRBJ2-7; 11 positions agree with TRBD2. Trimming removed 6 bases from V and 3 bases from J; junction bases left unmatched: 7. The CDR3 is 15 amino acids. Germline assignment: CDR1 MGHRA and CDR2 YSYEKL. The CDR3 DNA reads TGCGCCAGCAGATACGGGACTAGCGGAAACTACGAGCAGTACTTC. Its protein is CASRYGTSGNYEQYF.